The 14 T cell receptor beta chains below all came from one sample that was sequenced in a study of vaccination effects on CD4 cells after COVID-19. No antigens are known for them. Only in-frame clones appear in the TCRdb table, and some are missing; sequencing was by immunoSEQ multiplex PCR. The sample has 70,000 or so clones, about 69% seen once; the top ten hold around 5%. Expansion of antigen-specific CD4+ T cells with viral peptide pools was carried out by the ViraFEST assay before sequencing. Following culture for about ten days, CD4+ T cells were isolated. The person had PCR-confirmed SARS-CoV-2 infection between March and December 2020. The input for sequencing was CD4+ T cells from PBMCs cultured with HIV peptides, taken before COVID-19 vaccination. Subset defined: HIV-1 Nef peptide pool negative control/reference culture. Receptors were obtained from a human donor who had a prior SARS-CoV-2 infection.

This clone was counted a few times. The chain carries TRBV11-3 and TRBJ2-5; D is tentatively TRBD1 or TRBD2 (6 bases each). The germline V gene has CDR1 SGHNT and CDR2 YENEEA. Trimming removed 0 bases from V and 5 bases from J, with 19 bases in between. This CDR3 is 17 amino acids long. CDR3 loop: CASSLDWPRGRRETQYF. The CDR3 coding sequence is TGTGCCAGCAGCTTAGATTGGCCCCGGGGGCGCAGGGAGACCCAGTACTTC.

This clone was observed a single time. The J gene is TRBJ2-5, the V gene TRBV28, with D possibly TRBD2 on 7 matching bases. Per germline, CDR1 MDHEN and CDR2 SYDVKM. The CDR3 is made up of 15 amino acids. Trimming shortened V by 8 bases and J by 5 bases, and 21 bases separated the two germline ends. The CDR3 here is CASGVGGAGSETQYF. The DNA of the CDR3 is TGTGCCAGCGGGGTTGGGGGGGCCGGGAGTGAGACCCAGTACTTC.

The chain employs TRBV9 and TRBJ1-4, with D maybe TRBD1 (5 bases). Trimming removed 2 bases at V and 5 bases at J, with 13 bases between. The germline V gene encodes CDR1 SGDLS and CDR2 YYNGEE. The CDR3 is 15 residues long. CDR3 amino acids: CASSVQGGPNEKLFF. CDR3 bases: TGTGCCAGCAGCGTCCAGGGCGGCCCAAATGAAAAACTGTTTTTT.

CDR3 amino acids: CASSFDRAMPQHF. Here the CDR3 DNA reads TGTGCCAGCAGCTTTGACCGAGCTATGCCCCAGCATTTT. The rearrangement links TRBV7-9 to TRBJ1-5; D unclear. Trimming took off 3 bases at V and 9 bases at J, with 12 bases between the two ends. Germline assignment: CDR1 SEHNR and CDR2 FQNEAQ (reference sequence). The CDR3 is 13 residues long.

V is TRBV5-8 and J is TRBJ1-5, with no clear D. CDR1 and CDR2 (germline): SGHTS, YDEGEE. Trimming pared 0 bases from V and 0 bases from J, leaving 7 bases between. This CDR3 contains 15 residues. This chain's CDR3 is CASSLGQFSNQPQHF. The CDR3 nucleotides are TGTGCCAGCAGCTTGGGGCAGTTTAGCAATCAGCCCCAGCATTTT.

The CDR3 nucleotides are TGTGCCAGCAGTTCACCGGGACAGAGGGGAACCTACGAGCAGTACTTC. It is translated as CASSSPGQRGTYEQYF. This sequence joins TRBV27 and TRBJ2-7; 7 bases map to TRBD1. V lost 4 bases, J lost 2 bases, and 11 bases stayed unmatched. This CDR3 region has 16 residues. Germline V gene data show CDR1 as MNHEY and CDR2 as SMNVEV (reference sequence).

The chain carries TRBV29-1 and TRBJ2-5; perhaps TRBD2 as D (7 bases). Germline V CDR1 and CDR2: SQVTM, ANQGSEA. Trimming removed 4 bases from V and 1 base from J, with 16 bases in between. This CDR3 comprises 15 residues. The CDR3 sequence is CSVVGGLGFQETQYF. The CDR3 DNA follows: TGCAGCGTTGTCGGGGGGCTTGGGTTCCAAGAGACCCAGTACTTC.

The gene calls are TRBV12-5 and TRBJ1-2; TRBD1 matches at 8 bases. The germline CDR1 and CDR2 sequences are LGHNT and FRNRAP. V shed 11 bases and J 7 bases; nucleotides not matched to a gene: 9. The CDR3 totals 12 residues. The CDR3 DNA reads TGTGCTGGCTGGACAGGGCCGGCTGGCTACACCTTC. It encodes CAGWTGPAGYTF. The variable domain in full, completed from reference TRBV12-5 and TRBJ1-2, reads DARVTQTPRHKVTEMGQEVTMRCQPILGHNTVFWYRQTMMQGLELLAYFRNRAPLDDSGMPKDRFSAEMPDATLATLKIQPSEPRDSAVYFCAGWTGPAGYTFGSGTRLTVV.

The J gene is TRBJ1-2, the V gene TRBV25-1; D not resolved. This CDR3 spans 12 amino acids. Trimming pared 5 bases from V and 4 bases from J, leaving 8 bases between. The germline V gene encodes CDR1 MGHDK and CDR2 SYGVNS. The CDR3 region has the DNA TGTGCCAGCAGTAACAGCATCTATGGCTACACCTTC. Protein: CASSNSIYGYTF.

This chain links TRBV7-8 with TRBJ1-1; 7 bases align to TRBD1. Germline trimming cut 0 bases from V and 3 bases from J; bases unmatched to any gene: 10. CDR3 length equals 17 residues. Germline V gives CDR1 SGHVS, CDR2 FQNEAQ. The CDR3 here is CASSLARITGVYTEAFF. Here the CDR3 DNA reads TGTGCCAGCAGCTTAGCCCGTATTACAGGGGTTTACACTGAAGCTTTCTTT.

The V call is TRBV6-2 or TRBV6-3, the J call TRBJ2-5; 11 bases map to TRBD1. Germline CDR1 is MNHEY and CDR2 is SVGEGT. Losses at the gene ends were 4 bases for V and 5 bases for J; bases not matched to a gene: 12. CDR3 size: 17 residues. The CDR3 here is CASSSDRTGGALETQYF. The CDR3 DNA sequence: TGTGCCAGCAGTTCCGACCGGACAGGGGGCGCATTGGAGACCCAGTACTTC.

CDR3 DNA sequence: TGTGCCTGGAGTGCGGGCCGGACACATCTAGCCAAAAACATTCAGTACTTC. Translated, it gives CAWSAGRTHLAKNIQYF. The V and J genes are TRBV30 and TRBJ2-4; D is perhaps TRBD1 (5 bases). Germline V gene data show CDR1 as GTSNPN and CDR2 as SVGIG (reference sequence). The V and J ends lost 1 base and 0 bases respectively, with 16 bases between them. The CDR3 runs 17 residues.

CDR3: CASSLGQTLDRYEQYF. The CDR3 nucleotides are TGCGCCAGCAGCCTGGGACAGACTCTTGACCGATACGAGCAGTACTTC. The chain employs TRBV5-1 and TRBJ2-7; TRBD1 aligns across 7 bases. V shed 4 bases and J 4 bases; nucleotides not matched to a gene: 14. The CDR3 has 16 amino acids. CDR1 and CDR2 (germline): SGHRS, YFSETQ.

Points on this clone: The identical CDR3 is also encoded by other nucleotide sequences in the sample. V gene TRBV4-1 combines with J gene TRBJ1-2; 8 bases line up with TRBD1. Per germline, CDR1 MGHRA and CDR2 YSYEKL. V dropped 0 bases and J dropped 4; count of bases not matched to a gene: 4. This CDR3 has 15 residues. The DNA for the CDR3 is TGCGCCAGCAGCCAAGAAGACAGGGGTGGCTATGGCTACACCTTC. Translation: CASSQEDRGGYGYTF.